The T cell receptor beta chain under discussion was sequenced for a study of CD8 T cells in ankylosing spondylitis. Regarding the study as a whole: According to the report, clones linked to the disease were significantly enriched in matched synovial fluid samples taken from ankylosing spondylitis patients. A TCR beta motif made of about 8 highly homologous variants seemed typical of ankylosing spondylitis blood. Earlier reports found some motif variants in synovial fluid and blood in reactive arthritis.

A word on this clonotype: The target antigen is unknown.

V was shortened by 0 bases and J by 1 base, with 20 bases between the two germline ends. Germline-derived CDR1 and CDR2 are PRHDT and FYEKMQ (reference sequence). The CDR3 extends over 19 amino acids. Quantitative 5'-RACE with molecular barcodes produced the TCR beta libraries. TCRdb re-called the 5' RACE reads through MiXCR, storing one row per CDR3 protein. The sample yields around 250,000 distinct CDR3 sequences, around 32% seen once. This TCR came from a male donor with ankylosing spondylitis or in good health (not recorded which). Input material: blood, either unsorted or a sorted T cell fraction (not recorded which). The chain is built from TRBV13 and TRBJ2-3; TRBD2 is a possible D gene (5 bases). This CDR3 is CASSLGSRGGAVGTDTQYF. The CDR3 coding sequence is TGTGCCAGCAGCTTAGGTAGCCGAGGCGGAGCGGTGGGCACAGATACGCAGTATTTT.